The 17 T cell receptor beta chains listed next were all sequenced from one sample in a study of Ad26.COV2.S vaccination and SARS-CoV-2 variants. TCRdb's table, derived via immunoSEQ multiplex PCR, lists solely in-frame clones and lacks some. The table includes 380,000 or so clones, 80% to 90% detected once. Treatment given: around 19 received Ad26.COV2.S at low or high dose, single or two shots; several received placebo; per-sample allocation not given. Sampling occurred on day 63 after the first vaccine or placebo injection. The specimen comprised peripheral blood, sampled in a trial of Ad26.COV2.S vaccine versus placebo. These receptors were taken from a person aged 18 to 59 who received the Ad26.COV2.S COVID-19 vaccine or a placebo.

V and J are TRBV7-9 and TRBJ2-7; the D is unclear. The CDR3 runs to 13 residues. CDR1 is SEHNR, CDR2 FQNEAQ, per germline (reference sequence). V lost 1 base, J lost 3 bases, and 7 bases lay in between. Here the CDR3 DNA reads TGTGCCAGCAGCTTAGGTCGGGTCTACGAGCAGTACTTC. It encodes CASSLGRVYEQYF.

With respect to this clone: Relative to the germline gene, one junction end is altered; a read error may explain this. The genes are TRBV2 and TRBJ2-5; 7 bases map to TRBD1. This CDR3 region has 20 residues. Looked up from germline, CDR1 is SNHLY and CDR2 is FYNNEI. CDR3 sequence reads: CASREDPFVVSGQFKGTQYF. CDR3 sequence (DNA): TGTGCCAGCAGGGAAGACCCGTTCGTCGTATCGGGACAGTTTAAGGGGACCCAGTACTTC. The variable domain in full, completed from reference TRBV2 and TRBJ2-5, reads EPEVTQTPSHQVTQMGQEVILRCVPISNHLYFYWYRQILGQKVEFLVSFYNNEISEKSEIFDDQFSVERPDGSNFTLKIRSTKLEDSAMYFCASREDPFVVSGQFKGTQYFGPGTRLLVL.

The chain is built from TRBV6-5 and TRBJ2-7, with 8 bases identical to TRBD1. CDR1 is MNHEY, CDR2 SVGAGI, per germline. V was pared by 4 bases and J by 5 bases, with 7 bases of the junction left unmatched. The CDR3 length is 14 residues. CDR3 nucleotides: TGTGCCAGCAGTTCGAACAGGGGGAAAAACGAGCAGTACTTC. This translates into CASSSNRGKNEQYF.

The gene calls are TRBV6-1 and TRBJ2-7; 9 bases fit TRBD1. The germline V gene encodes CDR1 MNHNS and CDR2 SASEGT. V was pared by 3 bases and J by 4 bases, with 13 bases of the junction left unmatched. CDR3 length: 17 residues. CDR3 region: CASSDAASGQGPYEQYF. The CDR3 DNA reads TGTGCCAGCAGTGACGCCGCGTCGGGACAGGGTCCGTACGAGCAGTACTTC.

The chain couples TRBV24-1 to TRBJ2-3; tentatively, D is TRBD2 (5 bases). Germline V gene lookup returns CDR1 KGHDR and CDR2 SFDVKD. This CDR3 is built from 16 residues. Trimming left V 1 base short and J 3 bases short, with 13 bases between. The CDR3 loop is CATSDFTATGTDTQYF. CDR3 coding DNA: TGTGCCACCAGTGATTTTACAGCGACGGGAACAGATACGCAGTATTTT.

The J gene is TRBJ1-5, the V gene TRBV20-1; D is uncertain. Trimming cost V 3 bases and J 7 bases, with 10 bases left between them. Per the germline V gene, CDR1 is DFQATT and CDR2 is SNEGSKA (reference sequence). The CDR3 extends over 12 amino acids. The CDR3 DNA reads TGCAGTGCTAGTTCCCCGGGACAGCCCCAGCATTTT. Translation: CSASSPGQPQHF.

V and J are TRBV2 and TRBJ1-1, with 10 bases that match TRBD1. After removal of 6 bases from V and 4 bases from J, the junction contained 8 bases not matched to a gene. The CDR3 spans 15 residues. Germline assignment: CDR1 SNHLY and CDR2 FYNNEI. The chain's CDR3 is CASSPDRGYGTEAFF. In nucleotides, the CDR3 is TGTGCCAGCAGCCCGGACAGGGGGTATGGCACTGAAGCTTTCTTT.

The chain employs TRBV12-5 and TRBJ2-7, with D hard to call. V was trimmed by 0 bases and J by 4 bases, leaving 13 bases between them. Germline-derived CDR1 and CDR2 are LGHNT and FRNRAP. The CDR3 has 15 amino acids. The CDR3 sequence is CASGLVPGPPYEQYF. DNA of the CDR3: TGTGCTAGTGGTTTGGTCCCGGGCCCCCCTTACGAGCAGTACTTC.

The V call is TRBV2, the J call TRBJ1-4, with D possibly matching TRBD1 (5 bases). The CDR3 covers 13 residues. Germline V gene lookup returns CDR1 SNHLY and CDR2 FYNNEI. V was trimmed by 6 bases and J by 5 bases, leaving 10 bases between them. The CDR3 region is CASRGGLNEKLFF. The CDR3 coding sequence is TGTGCCAGCAGGGGGGGTCTAAATGAAAAACTGTTTTTT.

This chain uses TRBV7-3 with TRBJ2-4, with a possible D match to TRBD1 (6 bases). The CDR3 loop spans 15 amino acids. Germline CDR1 is SGHTA and CDR2 is FQGTGA. Trimming took 5 bases from V and 8 from J, leaving 19 bases between them. This CDR3 is CASSPRGTLGDIQYF. As DNA, the CDR3 is TGTGCCAGCAGCCCCAGGGGAACCCTCGGGGACATTCAGTACTTC.

J is TRBJ1-4 and V is TRBV18; no reliable D call. V was cut by 2 bases and J by 1 base, with 11 bases left in between. Germline values: CDR1 KGHSH, CDR2 LQKENI. This CDR3 comprises 16 residues. The CDR3 region is CASSPAGGRTNEKLFF. Here the CDR3 DNA reads TGTGCCAGCTCACCAGCGGGAGGAAGAACTAATGAAAAACTGTTTTTT.

In this sample, this clone turned up once. This chain joins TRBV10-3 and TRBJ2-3; D is unclear. The V end was cut by 4 bases, the J end by 0 bases, with 14 bases between. Germline-derived CDR1 and CDR2 are ENHRY and SYGVKD. The length of the CDR3 is 16 residues. The CDR3 here is CAISGNGLGSTDTQYF. The DNA for the CDR3 is TGTGCCATCAGTGGAAACGGGTTAGGGAGCACAGATACGCAGTATTTT.

This chain uses TRBV5-1 with TRBJ2-3; D is perhaps TRBD2 (6 bases). This CDR3 comprises 14 residues. V lost 4 bases and J lost 8, with 17 bases in between. Germline lookup yields CDR1 SGHRS and CDR2 YFSETQ. The chain's CDR3 is CASSPRRGMTTQYF. DNA of the CDR3: TGCGCCAGCAGCCCCCGGCGCGGGATGACTACGCAGTATTTT.

The chain carries TRBV21-1 and TRBJ1-4. TRBV21-1 is termed a pseudogene. This CDR3 is 15 amino acids long. Here the CDR3 DNA reads TGTGCCAGCAGCAAAGGGGCCAGACTTAATGAAAAACTGTTTTTT. This encodes CASSKGARLNEKLFF.

This chain connects TRBV4-2 to TRBJ2-1; D possibly matches TRBD1 or TRBD2 (6 bases each). CDR3 length: 14 amino acids. Trimming took off 0 bases at V and 8 bases at J, with 11 bases between the two ends. CDR1 LGHNA and CDR2 YNFKEQ come from the germline V gene. CDR3 DNA: TGTGCCAGCAGCCAAGATGGGGGGCGGGATGAGCAGTTCTTC. Its translation is CASSQDGGRDEQFF.

This rearrangement joins TRBV5-1 to TRBJ2-5; perhaps TRBD2 as D (5 bases). Trimming took 0 bases from V and 6 from J, leaving 15 bases between them. The germline V gene has CDR1 SGHRS and CDR2 YFSETQ. The CDR3 has 15 residues. The CDR3 here is CASSLDPRRSKTQYF. The CDR3 coding sequence is TGCGCCAGCAGCTTGGATCCTAGGAGGTCGAAGACCCAGTACTTC.

In this sample, this clone turned up once. The CDR3 DNA follows: TGTGCCACCAGTGGAGGGGACAGGACGAATCAGCCCCAGCATTTT. Its protein product is CATSGGDRTNQPQHF. The rearrangement links TRBV24-1 to TRBJ1-5, with 8 bases aligning to TRBD1. Trimming removed 5 bases from V and 4 bases from J; junction bases left unmatched: 6. CDR1 and CDR2 from the germline V gene are KGHDR and SFDVKD. The CDR3 extends over 15 amino acids.